This T cell receptor beta chain was observed in a study of STAT5B mutations in CD4+ large granular lymphocyte leukemia. Study-level points and caveats: Without putative leukemic clones, patient CD4-sorted repertoires remained more clonal than healthy CD4+ repertoires.

Assay used: immunoSEQ multiplex PCR; TCRdb lists only in-frame clones, some missing. Of over 45,000 clones listed, roughly 70% were seen once; the top ten hold less than 2%. A note on this clone: No antigen is known for it.

The junction had 6 bases not matched to a gene; V was cut back by 6 bases and J by 0 bases. The CDR3 is 15 residues long. CDR1 and CDR2 from the germline V gene are SGHTA and FQGNSA. Sequencing used CD4+ T cells from blood buffy coats. The chain recombines TRBV7-2 with TRBJ2-3; 7 bases fit TRBD1. The receptor was isolated from a human donor in good health. CDR3 bases: TGTGCCAGCAGGGGGACAGTCCTTAGCACAGATACGCAGTATTTT. Translated: CASRGTVLSTDTQYF.